The 7 T cell receptor beta chains below come from one sample, sequenced in a study of OX40 agonist ivuxolimab in advanced cancers. The assay was immunoSEQ multiplex PCR, and TCRdb's table has in-frame clones only and misses some. In the table there are approximately 41,000 clones, roughly nine tenths of which are singletons. The material sequenced was CD4+ or CD8+ T cells sorted from blood, taken in a trial of the OX40 agonist ivuxolimab. These TCRs come from an adult with an advanced solid tumor such as melanoma, head and neck, liver or kidney cancer.

This clone was detected only a few times. The gene calls are TRBV27 and TRBJ1-4, with TRBD1 as a possible D gene (5 bases). The length of the CDR3 is 17 residues. V was pared by 6 bases and J by 0 bases, with 17 bases between. Germline CDR1 and CDR2: MNHEY and SMNVEV (reference sequence). The chain's CDR3 is CASRNLGVSATNEKLFF. The CDR3 DNA reads as TGTGCCAGCAGGAATTTAGGGGTCAGTGCAACTAATGAAAAACTGTTTTTT.

This chain connects TRBV27 to TRBJ1-2; the D gene is possibly TRBD1 (6 bases). Germline V lookup: CDR1 MNHEY, CDR2 SMNVEV (reference sequence). V was cut by 1 base and J by 8 bases, with 17 bases left in between. The length of the CDR3 is 15 residues. CDR3 bases: TGTGCCAGCAGTTTATATTCAGGGGCCTCATCCGGCTACACCTTC. Protein: CASSLYSGASSGYTF.

This clone has only one observation. The chain combines TRBV5-4 with TRBJ1-1, with D perhaps matching TRBD1 (5 bases). The V end lost 1 base, the J end lost 0 bases, and 16 bases lay between the germline ends. This CDR3 comprises 17 residues. From germline, CDR1 is SGHNT and CDR2 YYREEE (reference sequence). The CDR3 region is CASSLFGAGLMNTEAFF. Written as DNA, the CDR3 is TGTGCCAGCAGCTTGTTCGGAGCAGGGCTTATGAACACTGAAGCTTTCTTT.

This CDR3 reads CASRLTWDRVNTGELFF. The CDR3 region has the DNA TGTGCCAGCAGACTGACGTGGGACAGGGTGAACACCGGGGAGCTGTTTTTT. The chain links TRBV7-2 to TRBJ2-2; TRBD1 matches 9 bases. This CDR3 region has 17 residues. After removal of 6 bases from V and 1 base from J, the junction contained 9 bases not matched to a gene. Germline V gene data show CDR1 as SGHTA and CDR2 as FQGNSA.

V and J are TRBV2 and TRBJ1-6, with unresolved D. Trimming took 4 bases from V and 10 from J, leaving 14 bases between them. The CDR3 has 14 residues. CDR1 SNHLY and CDR2 FYNNEI come from the germline V gene. This CDR3 reads CASSGPSGGSPLHF. CDR3 sequence (DNA): TGTGCCAGCAGTGGCCCCTCCGGTGGATCACCCCTCCACTTT.

The rearrangement links TRBV7-9 to TRBJ1-2; D is unresolved. Trimming pared 5 bases from V and 6 bases from J, leaving 16 bases between. Looked up from germline, CDR1 is SEHNR and CDR2 is FQNEAQ (reference sequence). The CDR3 has 14 residues. CDR3 DNA: TGTGCCAGCAGCCAAGTTACCCTTTCTCATGGCTACACCTTC. This codes for CASSQVTLSHGYTF.

V usage is TRBV9 and J usage is TRBJ2-7, with D possibly TRBD2 on 5 matching bases. The ends were cut back, 0 bases at V and 2 bases at J, with 12 bases in the middle. Germline V gene data show CDR1 as SGDLS and CDR2 as YYNGEE. This CDR3 contains 15 residues. Here the CDR3 reads CASSVGAGNAYEQYF. CDR3 nucleotides: TGTGCCAGCAGCGTAGGGGCCGGGAACGCCTACGAGCAGTACTTC.